This T cell receptor beta chain was obtained from a study of blood T cell repertoires in COVID-19. Turning to the study itself: COVID-19 samples collected from the United States, Italy and Spain covered acute and convalescent phases. T cells, B-cell-depleted T cells, or PBMCs provided the cDNA or gDNA that served as material.

This clone showed up just once. In the original processing: Nucleated cell number was recorded as an estimate derived from reference gene primer amplification. Profiled with immunoSEQ multiplex PCR; TCRdb holds only in-frame clones, not every one. The V and J calls and clone size were taken over from that table, and D and trimming were inferred from the DNA. There are 350,000 to 450,000 clones in the sample; more than 80% occur only once, and 1.2% lies in the top ten. Sequencing was performed on peripheral blood. The receptor was isolated from a man in his forties or fifties with acute or convalescent COVID-19.

CDR3 sequence reads: CASTLGAGQGENTEAFF. CDR3 in DNA: TGCGCCAGCACCCTAGGGGCCGGACAGGGAGAAAACACTGAAGCTTTCTTT. This chain uses TRBV5-1 with TRBJ1-1; 8 bases map to TRBD1. This CDR3 contains 17 residues. From germline, CDR1 is SGHRS and CDR2 YFSETQ. V shed 6 bases and J 2 bases; nucleotides not matched to a gene: 15.